The 17 T cell receptor beta chains in this list originate from one sample, sequenced in a study of T-cell reconstitution after alpha-beta-depleted transplantation in children. It was with unique molecular identifiers that the TCRbeta library was prepared. From the PCR reads, TCRdb called clonotypes with MiXCR, one entry per CDR3 protein. Altogether over 70,000 distinct CDR3 sequences are present, 7.5% to 9.5% being singletons, with the ten largest covering over 6%. This specimen consisted of PBMCs from the stem cell graft donor, obtained from the stem cell graft. These receptors came from a human donor who donated a stem cell graft to a child with congenital amegakaryocytic thrombocytopenia.

This clonotype came up many times. V gene TRBV4-2 combines with J gene TRBJ2-6, with unresolved D. V lost 0 bases to trimming and J lost 1 base, with 4 bases between them. This CDR3 spans 15 amino acids. CDR1 and CDR2 from the germline V gene are LGHNA and YNFKEQ. The DNA for the CDR3 is TGTGCCAGCAGCCAAGATGCATCTGGGGCCAACGTCCTGACTTTC. Translating gives CASSQDASGANVLTF.

The chain is built from TRBV30 and TRBJ1-5, with a tentative D call TRBD1 (5 bases). Per germline, CDR1 GTSNPN and CDR2 SVGIG (reference sequence). The length of the CDR3 is 14 residues. Deletions cut 2 bases from V and 4 bases from J, with 12 bases between. The chain's CDR3 is CAWSNQGMNQPQHF. In nucleotides, the CDR3 is TGTGCCTGGAGTAACCAGGGCATGAATCAGCCCCAGCATTTT. The variable domain in full, with the rest retrieved from reference TRBV30 and TRBJ1-5, is SQTIHQWPATLVQPVGSPLSLECTVEGTSNPNLYWYRQAAGRGLQLLFYSVGIGQISSEVPQNLSASRPQDRQFILSSKKLLLSDSGFYLCAWSNQGMNQPQHFGDGTRLSIL.

The CDR3 DNA is TGTGCCAGCAGCTTAGCTAGCGGGGCTTTCAATGAGCAGTTCTTC. Its translation: CASSLASGAFNEQFF. The chain links TRBV11-1 to TRBJ2-1, with TRBD2 matching 8 bases. The germline CDR1 and CDR2 sequences are SGHAT and FQDESV (reference sequence). This CDR3 contains 15 residues. J lost 6 bases, V lost 0 bases, and 4 bases had no gene match.

This clonotype was recorded many times. Here the CDR3 reads CASTSGGGQRTGELFF. In nucleotides, the CDR3 is TGTGCCAGCACCTCTGGTGGGGGACAGAGAACCGGGGAGCTGTTTTTT. The chain carries TRBV12-3 or TRBV12-4 and TRBJ2-2; 7 bases align to TRBD1. J lost 5 bases, V lost 7 bases, and 13 bases had no gene match. The CDR3 length is 16 residues.

Ten or more counts support this clonotype. The chain employs TRBV12-3 or TRBV12-4 and TRBJ2-1; D is perhaps TRBD1 (6 bases). V gave up 4 bases and J gave up 16 bases, with 26 bases separating them. This CDR3 is built from 15 residues. DNA for the CDR3: TGTGCCAGCAGTTCACCCGGGACATCCCAAGGGTATAAATTCTTC. It codes for CASSSPGTSQGYKFF.

The chain recombines TRBV4-2 with TRBJ2-1, with 8 bases aligning to TRBD1. V trimming: 4 bases; J trimming: 0 bases; junction bases outside the gene matches: 5. The germline V gene has CDR1 LGHNA and CDR2 YNFKEQ. The CDR3 is made up of 16 amino acids. CDR3 region: CASSPGQASSYNEQFF. DNA for the CDR3: TGTGCCAGCAGCCCGGGACAGGCCAGCTCCTACAATGAGCAGTTCTTC.

The J gene is TRBJ2-2, the V gene TRBV7-2, with D uncertain. This CDR3 is built from 12 residues. The germline V gene has CDR1 SGHTA and CDR2 FQGNSA. Between the trimmed V and J ends, which lost 2 bases and 13 bases, there was a span of 11 bases. In DNA form, the CDR3 reads TGTGCCAGCAGCTTAAAAAACACGTGGCTGTTTTTT. Translating gives CASSLKNTWLFF.

This chain uses TRBV7-8 with TRBJ2-3; D gene unclear. Trimming removed 0 bases at V and 1 base at J, with 17 bases between. Germline V gene data show CDR1 as SGHVS and CDR2 as FQNEAQ. This CDR3 is 18 amino acids long. The CDR3 region has the DNA TGTGCCAGCAGCTTAGCCTCTCTTCGGGTGTTAGGCACAGATACGCAGTATTTT. Its protein is CASSLASLRVLGTDTQYF. The full variable domain, its missing parts supplied by reference TRBV7-8 and TRBJ2-3, is GAGVSQSPRYKVAKRGQDVALRCDPISGHVSLFWYQQALGQGPEFLTYFQNEAQLDKSGLPSDRFFAERPEGSVSTLKIQRTQQEDSAVYLCASSLASLRVLGTDTQYFGPGTRLTVL.

This clonotype was detected many times. The gene calls are TRBV28 and TRBJ1-2, with TRBD1 matching over 7 bases. The V and J ends lost 6 bases and 4 bases, in that order; junction bases with no gene match: 5. CDR1 is MDHEN and CDR2 is SYDVKM in the germline V gene. The CDR3 is 13 residues long. CDR3 in DNA: TGTGCCAGCAGCCAGGGACAGAGCTATGGCTACACCTTC. Its protein is CASSQGQSYGYTF.

Points on this clonotype: Possible read error: a much larger clone is one base away. The chain uses TRBV5-1 and TRBJ2-7; 11 nucleotides agree with TRBD1. V shed 0 bases and J 3 bases; nucleotides not matched to a gene: 8. Germline values: CDR1 SGHRS, CDR2 YFSETQ. This CDR3 has 17 amino acids. Written as DNA, the CDR3 is TGCGCCAGCAGCTTGGGGACAGGGGGCGCAGGGCACTACGAGCAGTACTTC. This codes for CASSLGTGGAGHYEQYF.

This clonotype was picked up many times. The J gene is TRBJ2-1, the V gene TRBV6-4, with 7 bases fitting TRBD2. The CDR3 extends over 16 amino acids. Losses at the gene ends were 0 bases for V and 4 bases for J; bases not matched to a gene: 6. Per the germline V gene, CDR1 is MRHNA and CDR2 is SNTAGT. This chain's CDR3 is CASSDSSSGTYNEQFF. CDR3 DNA: TGTGCCAGCAGTGACTCCTCTAGCGGCACTTACAATGAGCAGTTCTTC.

The chain employs TRBV21-1 and TRBJ1-1; the table gives TRBD1 as D, unverified against the DNA. TRBV21-1 is termed a pseudogene. The CDR3 has 16 residues. CDR3 amino acids: CASSPPFPEPNTEAFF. The CDR3, as DNA: TGTGCCAGCAGCCCCCCATTCCCAGAGCCAAACACTGAAGCTTTCTTT.

This clonotype has ten or more counts. The genes are TRBV20-1 and TRBJ2-7; the D gene is possibly TRBD2 (6 bases). This CDR3 has 13 residues. In germline, CDR1 is DFQATT, CDR2 SNEGSKA (reference sequence). With 1 base removed from V and 2 bases from J, the gap between germline ends came to 9 bases. CDR3 in DNA: TGCAGTGCTAGAGCTGCGGGGCCCTACGAGCAGTACTTC. It yields the protein CSARAAGPYEQYF.

This clonotype has a count of ten or more. The gene calls are TRBV12-3 or TRBV12-4 and TRBJ1-2; 10 bases fit TRBD1. This CDR3 region has 14 residues. J gave up 5 bases and V 6 bases, and 6 bases lay outside the gene matches. Here the CDR3 reads CASRGQGLGYGYTF. Here the CDR3 DNA reads TGTGCCAGCAGGGGACAGGGGTTAGGGTATGGCTACACCTTC.

V usage is TRBV20-1 and J usage is TRBJ2-1, with 8 bases aligning to TRBD2. Per germline, CDR1 DFQATT and CDR2 SNEGSKA (reference sequence). This CDR3 is 13 amino acids long. The V segment lost 0 bases and the J segment 8 bases; nucleotides outside the gene matches: 3. For the CDR3, the DNA is TGCAGTGCTAGAGATGGACTAGCCGATGAGCAGTTCTTC. It translates to CSARDGLADEQFF.

With regard to this clonotype: Just one base apart from a much larger clone, this may be a read error. The chain carries TRBV12-3 or TRBV12-4 and TRBJ2-3; D gene uncertain. CDR3 length: 12 amino acids. CDR3 residues: CASSLAADRQYF. The CDR3 DNA follows: TGTGCCAGCAGTTTGGCGGCAGATAGGCAGTATTTT.

This clonotype was observed many times. Written as DNA, the CDR3 is TGCGCCAGCAGCTTGGATTTCGAGACCCAGTACTTC. Residues: CASSLDFETQYF. The chain links TRBV5-1 to TRBJ2-5; D uncertain. Trimming stripped 0 bases from V and 5 bases from J, with 5 bases between. The CDR3 has 12 residues. Germline assignment: CDR1 SGHRS and CDR2 YFSETQ.